Listed below are T cell receptor beta chains from one sample, sequenced in a study of OX40 agonist ivuxolimab in advanced cancers. Clones were sequenced by immunoSEQ multiplex PCR, and TCRdb holds only the in-frame ones, with some missing. The sample includes tens of thousands of clones, approximately 86% of them seen just once. Sequencing used CD4+ or CD8+ T cells sorted from blood, obtained in a trial of the OX40 agonist ivuxolimab. These receptor sequences come from an adult with an advanced solid tumor such as melanoma, head and neck, liver or kidney cancer. The CDR3 runs from the conserved cysteine through the conserved F or W. The D gene is left open where the match is weak.

-	TRBV7-2	TRBJ2-1	CASSRDSSSYNEQFF
-	TRBV28	TRBJ1-1	CASTRYRGGRNMNTEAFF
TRBD1	TRBV6-1	TRBJ2-2	CATETGGAGTGELFF
TRBD1	TRBV10-3	TRBJ2-3	CAISVQTGLTDTQYF
TRBD2	TRBV5-4	TRBJ2-1	CASSLAGGNEQFF
-	TRBV5-4	TRBJ1-2	CASSWESRGYTF
TRBD2	TRBV29-1	TRBJ2-1	CSVEQGTGGPNEQFF
TRBD1	TRBV18	TRBJ1-5	CASSPPMGAGGNQPQHF
-	TRBV7-2	TRBJ1-1	CASSLVTAEAFF
-	TRBV5-6	TRBJ1-6	CASSLGQYNSPLHF
-	TRBV4-2	TRBJ1-6	CASSQAMDGPLHF